This T cell receptor (beta chain) was found in a study of T-cell reconstitution after alpha-beta-depleted transplantation in children (dated by TCRdb to 2016 to 2017). For the study in its entirety: Using TCR repertoire profiling, the study quantitatively followed how T-cell immune reconstitution unfolded in children after TCRalphabeta/CD19-depleted allogeneic hematopoietic cell transplantation.

Concerning this clonotype itself: Its specific antigen is unknown. There are no base qualities to consult, and no much larger clone falls within one base.

Sample treatment or condition, as interpreted from the label and publication: allogeneic hematopoietic cell transplantation with graft depleted of TCRalphabeta T cells and CD19 B cells. TCRalphabeta/CD19-depleted allogeneic hematopoietic cell grafts were given to the transplant recipients, all of whom were children. For CDR1 and CDR2, the germline V gene (reference sequence) lists DFQATT and SNEGSKA. Ends trimmed: V by 0 bases, J by 0 bases; bases unmatched to a gene: 15. The CDR3 spans 20 residues, from the cysteine through the phenylalanine. Only the CDR3 region is kept as DNA, spanning 60 bases read in frame from base 1. Receptor libraries were prepared by PCR. The run used an Illumina HiSeq 2500. Molecular barcoding was employed in the preparation of TCR libraries, with unique molecular identifiers being used to normalize TCRbeta repertoire quantification. In TCRdb, the public reads were trimmed at Q25 with fastp and aligned with MiXCR, with productive beta chains retained. All rows with the same CDR3 protein become a single entry with the most common DNA and genes. Present in this sample are 700,000 or so distinct CDR3 sequences, around 14% of which were seen just once. Around 0.76% of the sample goes to the ten largest clones.

Overall study outcomes, separate from this receptor: The apparently early recovery of alphabetaT-cell counts about two months after transplant reportedly depended on only several hundred rapidly expanded clones that came from non-depleted graft cells. Over the following months the frequencies of hyperexpanded clones went down, and after one year T-cell counts and TCRbeta diversity were mostly credited to newly produced T cells. In some patients, high TCRbeta diversity at day 60 was attributed to recipient T cells and intrathymic progenitors that had survived conditioning.

This specimen was PBMCs, taken before TCRalphabeta/CD19-depleted stem cell transplant. The clonotype was recovered from a girl aged 2-10 years with congenital amegakaryocytic thrombocytopenia, due to receive a stem cell transplant. This sequence uses TRBV20-1 and TRBJ2-1; 9 bases in the middle match TRBD2. The sequence in DNA is TGCAGTGCTAGAGAATTTTTAACTAGCGGGCCGAAGAGCTCCTACAATGAGCAGTTCTTC. The resulting protein is CSAREFLTSGPKSSYNEQFF.